The 6 T cell receptor beta chains below all came from one sample that was sequenced in a study of blood T cell repertoires in COVID-19. Sequencing used immunoSEQ multiplex PCR; TCRdb keeps in-frame clones, though not all of them. Found here are around 130,000 clones, approximately 90% of them singletons; the top ten hold 11%. Source material: peripheral blood. Every receptor here comes from a woman over 75 with acute or convalescent COVID-19.

J is TRBJ2-7 and V is TRBV19, with D tentatively TRBD1 (6 bases). This CDR3 contains 15 residues. Germline CDR1 and CDR2: LNHDA and SQIVND (reference sequence). V was pared by 4 bases and J by 3 bases, with 16 bases between. CDR3 sequence reads: CASSTYRASGYEQYF. DNA for the CDR3: TGTGCCAGTAGTACCTACAGGGCCTCGGGCTACGAGCAGTACTTC.

This chain uses TRBV19 with TRBJ1-2; TRBD1 might be the D (5 bases). This CDR3 has 15 amino acids. Germline V CDR1 and CDR2: LNHDA, SQIVND (reference sequence). V was clipped by 3 bases and J by 4 bases, with 15 bases between them. This CDR3 is CASSILMGRSYGYTF. DNA for the CDR3: TGTGCCAGTAGTATTCTGATGGGGCGCAGCTATGGCTACACCTTC.

The V and J genes are TRBV19 and TRBJ1-5, with 7 bases fitting TRBD1. Trimming took 0 bases from V and 5 from J; bases not matched to a gene: 4. The CDR3 has 15 amino acids. From germline, CDR1 is LNHDA and CDR2 SQIVND (reference sequence). The CDR3 DNA sequence: TGTGCCAGTAGTATAGATGCTCAGGGGGATCAGCCCCAGCATTTT. Translating gives CASSIDAQGDQPQHF. Looking up the rest from reference TRBV19 and TRBJ1-5 gives the full variable domain: DGGITQSPKYLFRKEGQNVTLSCEQNLNHDAMYWYRQDPGQGLRLIYYSQIVNDFQKGDIAEGYSVSREKKESFPLTVTSAQKNPTAFYLCASSIDAQGDQPQHFGDGTRLSIL.

This CDR3 is CASSQLQARDYTF. The CDR3 coding sequence is TGTGCCAGCAGTCAACTCCAGGCCAGGGACTACACCTTC. This rearrangement joins TRBV27 to TRBJ1-2; possible D gene TRBD1, 5 bases. V lost 5 bases, J lost 10 bases, and 17 bases lay in between. Germline V gives CDR1 MNHEY, CDR2 SMNVEV (reference sequence). The CDR3 runs 13 residues.

The chain combines TRBV3-1 (or the pseudogene TRBV3-2) with TRBJ1-2, with 9 bases lining up with TRBD1. This CDR3 is built from 16 residues. V was clipped by 6 bases and J by 0 bases; unmatched bases: 8. The germline V gene has CDR1 LGHDT and CDR2 YNNKEL (reference sequence). CDR3 nucleotides: TGTGCCAGCAGGCTCGCAGGGACAGGGACTAACTATGGCTACACCTTC. Translating it yields CASRLAGTGTNYGYTF.

The chain couples TRBV18 to TRBJ1-2; 10 bases match TRBD1. Per the germline V gene, CDR1 is KGHSH and CDR2 is LQKENI. V dropped 6 bases and J dropped 4; count of bases not matched to a gene: 5. The CDR3 spans 14 residues. This CDR3 reads CASSKGTGAYGYTF. Written as DNA, the CDR3 is TGTGCCAGCTCGAAAGGGACAGGGGCCTATGGCTACACCTTC.